A single sample gave rise to the 27 T cell receptor beta chains below, sequenced in a study of CD8+CD57+ T cells in acquired aplastic anemia. The TCR beta profiling, which covered VDJ combination and CDR3 sequence, was carried out using genomic DNA as the template. TCRdb re-called the reads through MiXCR, storing one row per CDR3 protein. Of more than 150,000 distinct CDR3 sequences in the sample, 40% to 50% were seen once. The sample comprised sorted CD4+, CD8+, or CD8+CD57+ T cells (not recorded which) from PBMCs. The receptors were sampled from a human donor in good health.

The chain is built from TRBV29-1 and TRBJ2-3; 7 bases are shared with TRBD2. The junction had 10 bases not matched to a gene; V was cut back by 4 bases and J by 0 bases. The CDR3 sequence is 16 residues long. Germline CDR1 reads SQVTM; CDR2 reads ANQGSEA. CDR3 loop: CSVVGSAGVSTDTQYF. Here the CDR3 DNA reads TGCAGCGTTGTTGGGTCGGCGGGAGTTAGCACAGATACGCAGTATTTT.

V gene TRBV7-9 combines with J gene TRBJ2-2; D possibly uses TRBD1 or TRBD2 (6 bases each). V lost 3 bases and J lost 5, with 19 bases in between. This CDR3 contains 17 residues. CDR1 and CDR2 from the germline V gene are SEHNR and FQNEAQ (reference sequence). CDR3 amino acids: CASSLRRGGTGTGELFF. The CDR3 DNA reads TGTGCCAGCAGCTTGAGGAGAGGGGGGACCGGAACCGGGGAGCTGTTTTTT.

The chain combines TRBV20-1 with TRBJ2-7; the match to TRBD2 covers 9 bases. V was pared by 0 bases and J by 5 bases, with 8 bases of the junction left unmatched. The CDR3 runs to 15 residues. Per germline, CDR1 DFQATT and CDR2 SNEGSKA (reference sequence). The CDR3 region has the DNA TGCAGTGCTAGAGAGGGTAGCGGGAGTGGCAACGAGCAGTACTTC. It specifies CSAREGSGSGNEQYF.

This clonotype was detected only a few times. The V call is TRBV7-8, the J call TRBJ2-3; D gene uncertain. This CDR3 is built from 13 residues. Germline V gene lookup returns CDR1 SGHVS and CDR2 FQNEAQ. V was pared by 1 base and J by 2 bases, with 4 bases between. CDR3 nucleotides: TGTGCCAGCAGCTTAGGAGCCACAGATACGCAGTATTTT. It codes for CASSLGATDTQYF.

CDR3 in DNA: TGTGCGACGGGGGAGGGGACAAACTACGAGCAGTACTTC. Translation gives CATGEGTNYEQYF. The J gene is TRBJ2-7, the V gene TRBV28, with D perhaps TRBD2 (7 bases). The CDR3 is made up of 13 amino acids. CDR1 and CDR2 (germline): MDHEN, SYDVKM.

This clonotype was detected only a few times. This chain joins TRBV20-1 and TRBJ1-2; TRBD1 agrees at 7 bases. CDR3 length equals 15 residues. Germline CDR1 is DFQATT and CDR2 is SNEGSKA (reference sequence). Trimming at V came to 0 bases and at J to 4 bases, leaving 8 bases not matched to a gene. The CDR3 region is CSARDIEAGGYGYTF. The CDR3 DNA reads as TGCAGTGCTAGAGATATCGAGGCAGGGGGCTATGGCTACACCTTC.

Details on this clonotype: A much larger clone lies a single base off, so this may be a read error. Given the absence of the conserved phenylalanine or tryptophan at the CDR3 end, a read error is likely. This rearrangement joins TRBV4-2 to TRBJ2-7; 15 nucleotides agree with TRBD2. The ends lost 4 bases at V and 3 bases at J; junction bases unmatched: 4. Looked up from germline, CDR1 is LGHNA and CDR2 is YNFKEQ. The CDR3 extends over 16 amino acids. CDR3 protein: CASSPGLAGGVYEQYL. The CDR3 DNA follows: TGTGCCAGCAGCCCTGGACTAGCGGGAGGGGTCTACGAGCAGTACCTC.

This clonotype was seen a single time. This chain uses TRBV29-1 with TRBJ1-1; 8 nucleotides match TRBD1. CDR1 SQVTM and CDR2 ANQGSEA come from the germline V gene. The CDR3 length is 12 residues. V shed 5 bases, J shed 4 bases, and the junction held 3 bases outside the gene matches. Here the CDR3 DNA reads TGCAGCGTTCAGGACAGGGCCACTGAAGCTTTCTTT. Translation: CSVQDRATEAFF.

This clonotype was recorded once. The gene calls are TRBV19 and TRBJ1-3; tentative D call: TRBD1 (6 bases). Trimming removed 2 bases from V and 4 bases from J, with 15 bases in between. Germline CDR1 LNHDA, CDR2 SQIVND (reference sequence). The CDR3 has 16 residues. The CDR3 reads CASSIPSGARGNTIYF. The CDR3 DNA is TGTGCCAGTAGTATACCCTCGGGGGCGCGAGGAAACACCATATATTTT.

A remark on this clonotype: A much larger clone differs from this one at a single base, so this may be a read error. This likely comes from a read error, as the CDR3 has no conserved phenylalanine or tryptophan at its end. The V call is TRBV19, the J call TRBJ2-1; D perhaps matches TRBD1 (6 bases). Trimming shortened V by 9 bases and J by 4 bases, and 13 bases separated the two germline ends. From germline, CDR1 is LNHDA and CDR2 SQIVND (reference sequence). The CDR3 contains 13 residues. CDR3 sequence (DNA): TGTGCCAGCCGCCAGGGGTTATACAATGAGCAGTTCCTC. Protein: CASRQGLYNEQFL.

V is TRBV4-1 and J is TRBJ1-2; no clear D. Germline loops: CDR1 MGHRA, CDR2 YSYEKL. This CDR3 has 13 amino acids. Between the trimmed V and J ends, which lost 4 bases and 7 bases, there was a span of 13 bases. CDR3 loop: CASSLPRDAGYTF. CDR3 DNA: TGCGCCAGCAGCCTCCCCAGAGACGCTGGCTACACCTTC.

This clonotype was observed at least ten times. The chain is built from TRBV7-8 and TRBJ1-3, with D possibly matching TRBD1 (5 bases). Germline V lookup: CDR1 SGHVS, CDR2 FQNEAQ. Trimming pared 4 bases from V and 4 bases from J, leaving 14 bases between. The CDR3 contains 15 residues. The DNA of the CDR3 is TGTGCCAGCAGCTCAGAACGGGACCCGGGAAACACCATATATTTT. Translating gives CASSSERDPGNTIYF.

This clonotype was recorded a few times. The gene calls are TRBV19 and TRBJ1-6; D remains ambiguous. The length of the CDR3 is 14 residues. Germline V gene data show CDR1 as LNHDA and CDR2 as SQIVND (reference sequence). V dropped 7 bases and J dropped 6 bases, with 13 bases sitting between them. The CDR3 sequence is CASKERAINSPLHF. For the CDR3, the DNA is TGTGCCAGTAAAGAGCGCGCGATTAATTCACCCCTCCACTTT.

This clonotype was recorded at least ten times. The chain combines TRBV20-1 with TRBJ2-1, with a tentative D call TRBD2 (6 bases). Trimming took off 6 bases at V and 1 base at J, with 16 bases between the two ends. This CDR3 contains 15 residues. Germline CDR1 and CDR2: DFQATT and SNEGSKA (reference sequence). The CDR3 DNA is TGCAGTGCGCGGAATCTAGCGAGATCCTACAATGAGCAGTTCTTC. It yields the protein CSARNLARSYNEQFF.

Many counts were recorded for this clonotype. The chain recombines TRBV2 with TRBJ2-4; the D gene is possibly TRBD1 (6 bases). The V end was cut by 7 bases, the J end by 15 bases, with 16 bases between. The CDR3 extends over 11 amino acids. Per germline, CDR1 SNHLY and CDR2 FYNNEI. CDR3 amino acids: CASKVGAVRYF. The CDR3 coding sequence is TGTGCCAGCAAGGTGGGGGCAGTTCGGTACTTC.

This clonotype was recorded many times. V gene TRBV2 combines with J gene TRBJ1-4, with D perhaps TRBD1 (5 bases). The CDR3 loop spans 16 amino acids. CDR1 and CDR2 (germline): SNHLY, FYNNEI. V shed 3 bases and J shed 2 bases, with 13 bases lying between them. In nucleotides, the CDR3 is TGTGCCAGCAGTGACAAACCGGGGCCCACTAATGAAAAACTGTTTTTT. Amino acid sequence: CASSDKPGPTNEKLFF.

The chain has TRBV19 and TRBJ1-2, with D unclear. Germline V gene data show CDR1 as LNHDA and CDR2 as SQIVND (reference sequence). Trimming removed 7 bases at V and 3 bases at J, with 9 bases between. The CDR3 spans 12 residues. The CDR3 is CASTPGYYGYTF. DNA for the CDR3: TGTGCCAGTACCCCAGGATACTATGGCTACACCTTC.

This clonotype was picked up many times. The V call is TRBV5-1, the J call TRBJ2-5; 10 positions match TRBD1. Germline V gene data show CDR1 as SGHRS and CDR2 as YFSETQ. The CDR3 contains 13 residues. The junction had 3 bases not matched to a gene; V was cut back by 5 bases and J by 5 bases. In DNA form, the CDR3 reads TGCGCCAGCAGGCGGACAGGGGGGGAGACCCAGTACTTC. This translates into CASRRTGGETQYF.

The gene calls are TRBV10-3 and TRBJ2-2; D remains ambiguous. V lost 0 bases, J lost 7 bases, and 12 bases lay in between. The CDR3 contains 15 residues. CDR1 and CDR2 (germline): ENHRY, SYGVKD. The CDR3 nucleotides read TGTGCCATCAGTGAGTCGACTCGCGTGGGCGGGGAGCTGTTTTTT. This gives the protein CAISESTRVGGELFF.

This clonotype was picked up many times. The chain combines TRBV6-8 with TRBJ2-7; a weak D match, TRBD2 (5 bases). The length of the CDR3 is 15 residues. The V and J ends lost 2 bases and 7 bases respectively, with 18 bases between them. Germline V gene data show CDR1 as MNHGY and CDR2 as SAAAGT. CDR3 amino acids: CASSYRFKRGNEQYF. The CDR3 DNA reads as TGTGCCAGCAGTTACAGGTTCAAGCGAGGGAATGAGCAGTACTTC.

The rearrangement links TRBV2 to TRBJ2-7, with 7 positions matching TRBD2. Germline V gene sequence: CDR1 SNHLY, CDR2 FYNNEI. The CDR3 covers 15 residues. Trimming removed 6 bases from V and 0 bases from J; junction bases left unmatched: 8. Here the CDR3 reads CASSMTSSHSYEQYF. CDR3 DNA: TGTGCCAGCAGCATGACTAGCTCACACTCCTACGAGCAGTACTTC.

This chain joins TRBV15 and TRBJ2-6; D might be TRBD2 (5 bases). V shed 5 bases and J shed 3 bases, with 17 bases lying between them. CDR1 and CDR2 (germline): LNHNV, YYDKDF (reference sequence). This CDR3 region has 17 residues. CDR3 sequence reads: CATSRMEDLRGANVLTF. Written as DNA, the CDR3 is TGTGCCACCAGCCGCATGGAGGATCTCCGTGGGGCCAACGTCCTGACTTTC.

This sequence joins TRBV6-1 and TRBJ2-4; D is perhaps TRBD2 (6 bases). CDR3 length equals 15 residues. Germline values: CDR1 MNHNS, CDR2 SASEGT. With 6 bases removed from V and 7 bases from J, the gap between germline ends came to 19 bases. The DNA for the CDR3 is TGTGCCAGCAGCCCCCGTGGGCGGGACTCGAACATTCAGTACTTC. Residues: CASSPRGRDSNIQYF.

The table lists this clonotype with many counts. The gene calls are TRBV4-1 and TRBJ1-1; no clear D gene. The V end lost 0 bases, the J end lost 1 base, and 6 bases lay between the germline ends. Germline V gives CDR1 MGHRA, CDR2 YSYEKL. CDR3 length equals 14 residues. The CDR3 DNA is TGCGCCAGCAGCCAAGACCAGTGGAACACTGAAGCTTTCTTT. Its protein is CASSQDQWNTEAFF.

The chain is built from TRBV2 and TRBJ2-7, with 12 bases matching TRBD2. CDR1 is SNHLY, CDR2 FYNNEI, per germline. CDR3 length: 14 amino acids. With V trimmed by 8 bases and J by 3 bases, 5 bases remained unmatched. This chain's CDR3 is CASGRTSGVYEQYF. The CDR3 DNA is TGTGCCAGCGGACGGACTAGCGGGGTCTACGAGCAGTACTTC.

V gene TRBV20-1 combines with J gene TRBJ2-7; D is perhaps TRBD2 (5 bases). The CDR3 totals 12 residues. V lost 5 bases and J lost 5, with 13 bases in between. The germline gives CDR1 DFQATT, CDR2 SNEGSKA (reference sequence). The CDR3 DNA sequence: TGCAGTGCTTCGACTACCTTTCACGAGCAGTACTTC. Amino acid sequence: CSASTTFHEQYF.

With respect to this clonotype: Possible read error: a much larger clone is one base away. The rearrangement links TRBV6-9 to TRBJ1-6; no clear D gene. The germline gives CDR1 MNHGY, CDR2 SVAAGI. This CDR3 region has 12 residues. The CDR3 region is CACSYSNSPLHF. The CDR3 DNA reads TGTGCCTGCAGTTATTCTAATTCACCCCTCCACTTT.